Following are 2 T cell receptor beta chains from one sample sequenced in a study of human T cells and chemical hapten exposure (dated by TCRdb to about 2021). The sample's time point label, decoded: patch test 3, about 24 weeks after DPC sensitization. The sample's treatment or condition label, in plain terms: therapeutic diphenylcyclopropenone sensitization with weekly scalp DPC. The library was prepared using RACE. For sequencing, a NextSeq 500 was employed. TCRdb reran the public reads through fastp at Q25 and MiXCR, keeping productive beta chains. When rows share a CDR3 protein, they turn into one entry using the most common DNA and genes. Counted in this sample were roughly 60,000 distinct CDR3 sequences; about an eighth of them appeared once. Clones ranked in the top ten supply 2.4% of the sample. Sequencing was performed on whole blood, taken in connection with sensitization to the hapten diphenylcyclopropenone (DPC). Receptors originate from a man between 25 and 39 years old with alopecia areata. Some clones in this sample may be carry-over from other donors' samples.

V is TRBV5-6 and J is TRBJ1-1, with no clear D. Germline assignment: CDR1 SGHDT and CDR2 YYEEEE. The CDR3 extends over 16 amino acids. The V gene lost 3 bases and the J gene lost 0 bases, with 15 bases spanning the gap. CDR3 DNA sequence: TGTGCCAGCAGCTGGGGTAGGGTGACTATGAACACTGAAGCTTTCTTT. This gives the protein CASSWGRVTMNTEAFF.

This clonotype was seen a few times. The CDR3 here is CASTKFSGGKGQNYGYTF. The CDR3 coding sequence is TGTGCCAGCACCAAATTCTCTGGTGGGAAGGGACAGAACTATGGCTACACCTTC. This chain joins TRBV2 and TRBJ1-2; 7 bases match TRBD1. CDR3 length equals 18 residues. Germline assignment: CDR1 SNHLY and CDR2 FYNNEI. V trimming: 7 bases; J trimming: 2 bases; junction bases outside the gene matches: 19.